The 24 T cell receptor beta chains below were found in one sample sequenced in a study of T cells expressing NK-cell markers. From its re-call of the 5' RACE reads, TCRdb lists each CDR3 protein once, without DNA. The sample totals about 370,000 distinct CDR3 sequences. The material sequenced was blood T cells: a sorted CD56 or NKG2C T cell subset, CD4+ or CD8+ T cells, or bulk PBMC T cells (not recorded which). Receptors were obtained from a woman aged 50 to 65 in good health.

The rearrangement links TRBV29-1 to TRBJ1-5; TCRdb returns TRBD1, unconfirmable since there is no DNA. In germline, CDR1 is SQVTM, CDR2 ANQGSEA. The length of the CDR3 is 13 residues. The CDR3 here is CSVSRQGGQPQHF.

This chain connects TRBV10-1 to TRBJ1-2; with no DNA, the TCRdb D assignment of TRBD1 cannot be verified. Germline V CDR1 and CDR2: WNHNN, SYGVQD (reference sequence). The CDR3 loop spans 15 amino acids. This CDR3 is CASSESRGQGYGYTF.

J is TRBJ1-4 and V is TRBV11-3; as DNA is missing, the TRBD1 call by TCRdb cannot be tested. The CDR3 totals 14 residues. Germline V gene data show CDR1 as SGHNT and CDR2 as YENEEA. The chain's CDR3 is CASSGQPNNEKLFF. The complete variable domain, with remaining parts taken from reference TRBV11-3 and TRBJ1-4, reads EAGVVQSPRYKIIEKKQPVAFWCNPISGHNTLYWYLQNLGQGPELLIRYENEEAVDDSQLPKDRFSAERLKGVDSTLKIQPAELGDSAVYLCASSGQPNNEKLFFGSGTQLSVL.

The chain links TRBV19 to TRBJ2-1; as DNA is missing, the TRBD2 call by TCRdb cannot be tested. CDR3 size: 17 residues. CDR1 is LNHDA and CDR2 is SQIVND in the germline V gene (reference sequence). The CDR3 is CASSMLAGGPRYNEQFF.

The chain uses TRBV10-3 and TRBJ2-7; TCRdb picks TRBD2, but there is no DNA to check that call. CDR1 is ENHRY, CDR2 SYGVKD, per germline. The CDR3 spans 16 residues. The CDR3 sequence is CATRTWGAEVPYEQYF.

CDR3 amino acids: CSATVGSSTDTQYF. This chain uses TRBV20-1 with TRBJ2-3. CDR1 is DFQATT and CDR2 is SNEGSKA in the germline V gene (reference sequence). The CDR3 runs to 14 residues.

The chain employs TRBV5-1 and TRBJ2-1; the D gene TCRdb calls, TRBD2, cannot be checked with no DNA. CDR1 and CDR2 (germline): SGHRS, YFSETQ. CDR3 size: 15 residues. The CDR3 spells CASSLIAGYYNEQFF.

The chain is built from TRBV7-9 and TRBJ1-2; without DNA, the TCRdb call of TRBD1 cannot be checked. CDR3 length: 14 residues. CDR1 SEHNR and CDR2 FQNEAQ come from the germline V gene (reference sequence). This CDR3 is CASSPFRGSYGYTF.

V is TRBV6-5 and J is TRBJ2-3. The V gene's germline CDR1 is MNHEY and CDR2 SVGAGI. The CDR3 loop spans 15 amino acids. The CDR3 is CASSYSGAGTDTQYF.

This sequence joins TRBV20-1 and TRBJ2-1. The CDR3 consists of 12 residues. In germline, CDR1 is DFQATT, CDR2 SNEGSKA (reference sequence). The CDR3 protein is CSASILLNEQFF.

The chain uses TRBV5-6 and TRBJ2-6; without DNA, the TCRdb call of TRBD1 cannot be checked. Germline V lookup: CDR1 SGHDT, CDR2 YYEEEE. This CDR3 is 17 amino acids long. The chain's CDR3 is CASSGGGGLSGANVLTF.

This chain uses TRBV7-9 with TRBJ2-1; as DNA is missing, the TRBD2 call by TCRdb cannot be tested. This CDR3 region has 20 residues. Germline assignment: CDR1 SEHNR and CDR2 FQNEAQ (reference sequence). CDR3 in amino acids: CASSLGSGGTAASSYNEQFF.

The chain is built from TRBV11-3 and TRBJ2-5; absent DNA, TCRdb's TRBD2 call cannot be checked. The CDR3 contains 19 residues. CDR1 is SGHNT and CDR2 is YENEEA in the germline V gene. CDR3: CASSLEITTTTSGTETQYF.

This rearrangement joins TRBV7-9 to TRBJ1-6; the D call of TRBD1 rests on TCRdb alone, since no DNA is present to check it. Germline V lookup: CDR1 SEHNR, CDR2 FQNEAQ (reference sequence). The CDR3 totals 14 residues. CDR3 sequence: CASSFRQGGSPLHF.

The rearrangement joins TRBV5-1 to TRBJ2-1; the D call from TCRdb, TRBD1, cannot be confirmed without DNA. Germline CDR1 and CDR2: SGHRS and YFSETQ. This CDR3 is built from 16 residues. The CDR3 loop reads CASSLAGQGGGNEQFF.

This chain's CDR3 is CASGDTGNEQFF. The chain uses TRBV12-3 or TRBV12-4 and TRBJ2-1; TCRdb calls TRBD1, which cannot be checked without DNA. The CDR3 length is 12 residues.

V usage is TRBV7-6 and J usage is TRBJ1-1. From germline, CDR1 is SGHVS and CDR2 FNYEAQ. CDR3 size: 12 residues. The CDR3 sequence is CASSLSDGEAFF.

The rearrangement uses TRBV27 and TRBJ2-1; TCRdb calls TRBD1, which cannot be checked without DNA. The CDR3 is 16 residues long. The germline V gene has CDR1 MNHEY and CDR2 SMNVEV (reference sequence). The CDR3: CASSLYGQGAGNEQFF.

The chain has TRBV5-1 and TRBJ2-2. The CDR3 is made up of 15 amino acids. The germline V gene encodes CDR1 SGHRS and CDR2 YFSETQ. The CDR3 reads CASSLTPKNTGELFF.

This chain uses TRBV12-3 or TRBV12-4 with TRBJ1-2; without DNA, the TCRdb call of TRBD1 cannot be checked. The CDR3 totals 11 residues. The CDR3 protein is CASSFGGGYTF.

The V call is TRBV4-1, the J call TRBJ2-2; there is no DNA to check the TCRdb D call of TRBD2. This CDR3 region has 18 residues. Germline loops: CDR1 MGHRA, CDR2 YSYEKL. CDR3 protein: CASSPAVAGGIYAGELFF.

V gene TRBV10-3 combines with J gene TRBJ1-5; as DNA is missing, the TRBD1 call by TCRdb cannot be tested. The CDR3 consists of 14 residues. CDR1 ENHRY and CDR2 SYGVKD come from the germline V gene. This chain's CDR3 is CAISGDRNNQPQHF.

The CDR3 is CASSSSGLAGEREETQYF. This chain connects TRBV5-4 to TRBJ2-5; as DNA is missing, the TRBD2 call by TCRdb cannot be tested. The length of the CDR3 is 18 residues. Germline values: CDR1 SGHNT, CDR2 YYREEE (reference sequence).

CDR3 in amino acids: CASSYRSSRGEGYTF. The gene calls are TRBV6-5 and TRBJ1-2. Per the germline V gene, CDR1 is MNHEY and CDR2 is SVGAGI. This CDR3 contains 15 residues.